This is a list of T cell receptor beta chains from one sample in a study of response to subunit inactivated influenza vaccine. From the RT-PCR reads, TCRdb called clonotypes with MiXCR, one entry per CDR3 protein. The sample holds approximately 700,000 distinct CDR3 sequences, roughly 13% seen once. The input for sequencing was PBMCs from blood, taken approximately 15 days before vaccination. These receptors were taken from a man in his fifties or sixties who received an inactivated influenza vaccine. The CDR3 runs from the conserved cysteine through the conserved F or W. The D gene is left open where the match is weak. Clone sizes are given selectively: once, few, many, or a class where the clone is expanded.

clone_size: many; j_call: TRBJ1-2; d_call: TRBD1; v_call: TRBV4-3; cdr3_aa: CASSQADRGGYGYTF; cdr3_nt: TGCGCCAGCAGCCAAGCTGACAGGGGGGGTTATGGCTACACCTTC
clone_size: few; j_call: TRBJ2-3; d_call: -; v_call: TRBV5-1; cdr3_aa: CASSSTQGLWDTQYF; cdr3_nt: TGCGCCAGCAGCTCGACCCAGGGGCTTTGGGATACGCAGTATTTT
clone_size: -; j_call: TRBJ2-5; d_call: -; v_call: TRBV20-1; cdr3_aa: CSASGKKGVRETQYF; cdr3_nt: TGCAGTGCTAGTGGAAAAAAAGGAGTTCGGGAGACCCAGTACTTC
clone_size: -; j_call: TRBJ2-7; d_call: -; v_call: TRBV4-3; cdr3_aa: CASSPARGYEQYF; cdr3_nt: TGCGCCAGCAGCCCCGCCAGGGGCTACGAGCAGTACTTC
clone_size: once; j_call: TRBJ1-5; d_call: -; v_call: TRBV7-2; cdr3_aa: CASSLAGAGNNQPQHF; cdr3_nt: TGTGCCAGCAGCTTAGCGGGGGCGGGGAACAATCAGCCCCAGCATTTT
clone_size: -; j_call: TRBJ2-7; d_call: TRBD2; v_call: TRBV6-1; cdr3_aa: CASSKRGASYEQYF; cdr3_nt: TGTGCCAGCAGCAAGCGGGGGGCCTCCTACGAGCAGTACTTC
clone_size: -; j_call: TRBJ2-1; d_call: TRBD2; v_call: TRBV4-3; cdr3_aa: CASSPGTSGRVGQFF; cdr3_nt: TGCGCCAGCAGCCCGGGGACTAGCGGGAGGGTGGGGCAGTTCTTC
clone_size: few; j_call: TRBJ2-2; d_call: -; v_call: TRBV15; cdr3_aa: CATSRAQAGELFF; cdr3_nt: TGTGCCACCAGCAGAGCCCAGGCCGGGGAGCTGTTTTTT
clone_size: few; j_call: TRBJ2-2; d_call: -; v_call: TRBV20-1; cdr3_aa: CSASSASANENTGELFF; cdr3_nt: TGCAGTGCTAGCTCAGCTAGCGCAAACGAGAACACCGGGGAGCTGTTTTTT
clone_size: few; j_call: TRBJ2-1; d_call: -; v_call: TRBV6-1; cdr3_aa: CASRVGQLGSNEQFF; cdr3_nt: TGTGCCAGCAGGGTCGGACAGCTTGGGAGCAATGAGCAGTTCTTC
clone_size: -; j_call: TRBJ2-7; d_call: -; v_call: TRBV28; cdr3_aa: CASSSGSRSYEQYF; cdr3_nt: TGTGCCAGCAGTTCAGGTTCACGGAGCTACGAGCAGTACTTC
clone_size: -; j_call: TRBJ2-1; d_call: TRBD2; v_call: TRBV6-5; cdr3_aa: CASSYGAGGHVEQFF; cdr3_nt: TGTGCCAGCAGTTATGGGGCGGGGGGGCATGTTGAGCAGTTCTTC
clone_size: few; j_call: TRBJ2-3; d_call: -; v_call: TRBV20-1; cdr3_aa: CSASKATDTQYF; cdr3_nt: TGCAGTGCTAGTAAAGCAACAGATACGCAGTATTTT
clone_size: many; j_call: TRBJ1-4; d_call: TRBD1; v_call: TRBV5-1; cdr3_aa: CASSFRGQGEPRGKLFF; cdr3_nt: TGCGCCAGCAGCTTCAGGGGACAGGGGGAGCCCCGCGGAAAACTGTTTTTT
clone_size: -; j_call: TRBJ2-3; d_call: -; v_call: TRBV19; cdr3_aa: CASSPDHFRPEYTDTQYF; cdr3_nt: TGTGCCAGTAGCCCGGACCATTTTAGACCCGAGTACACAGATACGCAGTATTTT
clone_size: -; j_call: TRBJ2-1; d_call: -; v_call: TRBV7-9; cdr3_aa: CASSGGQPTYNEQFF; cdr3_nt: TGTGCCAGCAGCGGTGGACAGCCCACCTACAATGAGCAGTTCTTC
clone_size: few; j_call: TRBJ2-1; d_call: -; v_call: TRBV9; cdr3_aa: CASSDYTGYQANEQFF; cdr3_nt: TGTGCCAGCAGCGATTACACCGGGTACCAGGCCAATGAGCAGTTCTTC
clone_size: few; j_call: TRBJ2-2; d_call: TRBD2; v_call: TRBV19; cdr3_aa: CASTSTGGGLTGELFF; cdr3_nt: TGTGCCAGTACCTCGACCGGGGGGGGGCTTACCGGGGAGCTGTTTTTT
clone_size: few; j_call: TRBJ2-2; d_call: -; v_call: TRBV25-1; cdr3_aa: CASSPGSTGELFF; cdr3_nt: TGTGCCAGCAGTCCGGGATCGACCGGGGAGCTGTTTTTT
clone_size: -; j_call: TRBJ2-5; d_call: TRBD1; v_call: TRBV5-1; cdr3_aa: CASSLMGDSEETQYF; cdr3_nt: TGCGCCAGCAGCTTGATGGGGGACAGCGAAGAGACCCAGTACTTC
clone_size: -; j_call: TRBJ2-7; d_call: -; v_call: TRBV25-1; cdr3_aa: CASSDDPISYEQYF; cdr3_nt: TGTGCCAGCAGTGATGATCCTATCTCCTACGAGCAGTACTTC
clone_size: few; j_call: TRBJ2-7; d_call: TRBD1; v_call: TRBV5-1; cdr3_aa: CASRRGQELDEQYF; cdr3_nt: TGCGCCAGCAGACGGGGACAGGAACTGGACGAGCAGTACTTC
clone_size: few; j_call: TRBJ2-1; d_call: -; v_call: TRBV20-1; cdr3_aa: CSALTSSYNEQFF; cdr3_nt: TGCAGTGCGTTGACGAGCTCCTACAATGAGCAGTTCTTC
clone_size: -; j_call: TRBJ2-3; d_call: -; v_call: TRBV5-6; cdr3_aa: CASSYRVAYSTDTQYF; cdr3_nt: TGTGCCAGCAGCTATCGTGTTGCATATAGCACAGATACGCAGTATTTT
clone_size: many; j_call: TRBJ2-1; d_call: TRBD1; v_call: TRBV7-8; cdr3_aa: CASRKGQVRNEQFF; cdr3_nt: TGTGCCAGCCGAAAGGGACAGGTCAGGAATGAGCAGTTCTTC
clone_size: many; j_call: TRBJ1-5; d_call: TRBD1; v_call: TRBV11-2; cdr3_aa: CASSAYWGTGRYSNQPQHF; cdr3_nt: TGTGCCAGCAGCGCCTACTGGGGGACAGGGAGATATAGCAATCAGCCCCAGCATTTT
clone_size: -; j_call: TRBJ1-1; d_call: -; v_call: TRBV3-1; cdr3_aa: CASSPAQGNTEAFF; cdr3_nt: TGTGCCAGCAGCCCTGCACAGGGGAACACTGAAGCTTTCTTT
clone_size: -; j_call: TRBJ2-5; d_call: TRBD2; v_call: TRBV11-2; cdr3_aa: CASSRRLAGGPETQYF; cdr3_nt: TGTGCCAGCAGCCGCAGACTAGCGGGGGGTCCAGAGACCCAGTACTTC
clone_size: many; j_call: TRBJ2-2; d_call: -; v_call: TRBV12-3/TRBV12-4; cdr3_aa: CASTRIGVVAGELFF; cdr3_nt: TGTGCCAGCACCCGAATCGGCGTTGTAGCCGGGGAGCTGTTTTTT
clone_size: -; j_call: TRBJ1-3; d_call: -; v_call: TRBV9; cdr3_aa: CASSVDAGSSSGNTIYF; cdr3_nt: TGTGCCAGCAGCGTAGATGCAGGGTCAAGCTCTGGAAACACCATATATTTT
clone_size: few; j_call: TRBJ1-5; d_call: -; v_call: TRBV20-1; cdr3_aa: CSAIQGPFGGQPQHF; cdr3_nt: TGCAGTGCCATACAGGGCCCGTTTGGAGGTCAGCCCCAGCATTTT
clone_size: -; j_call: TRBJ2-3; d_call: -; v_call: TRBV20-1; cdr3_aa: CSASRRSPSTDTQYF; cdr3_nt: TGCAGTGCTAGTAGGAGATCTCCTAGCACAGATACGCAGTATTTT
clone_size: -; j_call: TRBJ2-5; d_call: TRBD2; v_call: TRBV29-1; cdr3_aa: CSVAGLAGGPVETQYF; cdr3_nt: TGCAGCGTTGCCGGGCTAGCGGGAGGGCCAGTGGAGACCCAGTACTTC
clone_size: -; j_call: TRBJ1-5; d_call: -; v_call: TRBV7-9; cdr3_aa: CASSLSAGGANQPQHF; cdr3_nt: TGTGCCAGCAGCTTATCCGCTGGGGGGGCCAATCAGCCCCAGCATTTT
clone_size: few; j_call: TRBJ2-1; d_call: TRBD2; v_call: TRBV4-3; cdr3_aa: CASSRTSGAYNEQFF; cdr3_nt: TGCGCCAGCAGCCGGACTAGCGGGGCCTACAATGAGCAGTTCTTC
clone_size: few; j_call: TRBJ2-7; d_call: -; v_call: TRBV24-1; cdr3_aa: CATSDLIEQYF; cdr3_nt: TGTGCCACCAGTGATTTGATAGAGCAGTACTTC
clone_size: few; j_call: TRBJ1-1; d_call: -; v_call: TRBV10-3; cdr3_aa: CAISEMVNTEAFF; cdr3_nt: TGTGCCATCAGTGAAATGGTGAACACTGAAGCTTTCTTT
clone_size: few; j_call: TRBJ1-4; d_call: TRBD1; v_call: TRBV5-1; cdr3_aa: CASSFLGTGGPTNEKLFF; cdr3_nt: TGCGCCAGCAGCTTTTTAGGGACAGGGGGCCCTACTAATGAAAAACTGTTTTTT
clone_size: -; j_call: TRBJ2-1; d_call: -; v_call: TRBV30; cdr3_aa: CAWSIPDRRGEQFF; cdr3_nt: TGTGCCTGGAGTATCCCGGACCGGCGGGGTGAGCAGTTCTTC
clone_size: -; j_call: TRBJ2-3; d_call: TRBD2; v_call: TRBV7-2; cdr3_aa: CASRLGGGRTYTQYF; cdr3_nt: TGTGCCAGCAGATTGGGCGGGGGACGCACGTATACGCAGTATTTT
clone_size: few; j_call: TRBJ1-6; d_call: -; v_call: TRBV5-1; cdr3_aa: CASSLGRGAGSPLHF; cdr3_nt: TGCGCCAGCAGCTTGGGTAGGGGAGCGGGGTCACCCCTCCACTTT
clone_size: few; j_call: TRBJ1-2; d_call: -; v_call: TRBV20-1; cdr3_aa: CSARRADSYGYTF; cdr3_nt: TGCAGTGCTAGGAGAGCAGACAGCTATGGCTACACCTTC
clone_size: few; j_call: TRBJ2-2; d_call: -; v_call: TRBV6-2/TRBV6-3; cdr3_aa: CASSYITPAGELFF; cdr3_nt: TGTGCCAGCAGTTATATAACCCCAGCCGGGGAGCTGTTTTTT
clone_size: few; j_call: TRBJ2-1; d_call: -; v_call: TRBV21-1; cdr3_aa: CASLQRGGDEQFF; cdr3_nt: TGTGCCAGCCTACAGCGGGGGGGGGATGAGCAGTTCTTC
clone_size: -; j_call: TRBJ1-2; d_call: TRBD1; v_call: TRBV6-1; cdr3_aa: CASRLTGLAGNYGYTF; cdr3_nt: TGTGCCAGCAGATTGACAGGGCTCGCGGGAAACTATGGCTACACCTTC
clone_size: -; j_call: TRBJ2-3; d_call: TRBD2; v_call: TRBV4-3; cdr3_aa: CASSQDIAGGQDTQYF; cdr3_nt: TGCGCCAGCAGCCAAGATATAGCGGGGGGCCAAGATACGCAGTATTTT
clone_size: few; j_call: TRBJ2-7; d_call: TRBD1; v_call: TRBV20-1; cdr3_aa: CSARDWDRGYEQYF; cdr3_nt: TGCAGTGCTAGAGATTGGGACAGGGGTTACGAGCAGTACTTC
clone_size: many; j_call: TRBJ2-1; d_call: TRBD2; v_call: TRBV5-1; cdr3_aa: CASSFSGAGGLNEQFF; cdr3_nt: TGCGCCAGCAGCTTTTCCGGAGCGGGGGGGCTGAATGAGCAGTTCTTC
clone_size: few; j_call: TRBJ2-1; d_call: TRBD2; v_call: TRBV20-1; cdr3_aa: CSAKKTSGLAINEQFF; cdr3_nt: TGCAGTGCTAAAAAAACCTCGGGACTAGCGATCAATGAGCAGTTCTTC
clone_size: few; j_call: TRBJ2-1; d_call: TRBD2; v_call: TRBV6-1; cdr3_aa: CASSITSGSSYNEQFF; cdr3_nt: TGTGCCAGCAGTATAACTAGCGGGAGTTCCTACAATGAGCAGTTCTTC
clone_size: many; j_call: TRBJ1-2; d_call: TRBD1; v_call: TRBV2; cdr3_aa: CASSEAYRGYGYTF; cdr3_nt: TGTGCCAGCAGTGAAGCGTACAGGGGGTATGGCTACACCTTC
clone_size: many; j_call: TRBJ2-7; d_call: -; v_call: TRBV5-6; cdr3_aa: CASSLQDNTYEQYF; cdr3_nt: TGTGCCAGCAGCTTACAGGACAATACCTACGAGCAGTACTTC
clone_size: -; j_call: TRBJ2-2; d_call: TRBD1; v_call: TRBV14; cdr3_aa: CASSRIHRGVAGELFF; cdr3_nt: TGTGCCAGCAGCCGAATACACAGGGGTGTAGCCGGGGAGCTGTTTTTT